The 26 T cell receptor beta chains below come from one sample, sequenced in a study of blood T cell repertoires in COVID-19. Profiled with immunoSEQ multiplex PCR; TCRdb holds only in-frame clones, not every one. The table includes a few hundred thousand clones, 82% detected once. Sequenced sample: PBMCs or T cells enriched from blood (not recorded which). These receptors came from an older woman who had recovered from COVID-19.

The rearrangement uses TRBV19 and TRBJ2-5; TRBD1 matches 7 bases. V trimming: 6 bases; J trimming: 0 bases; junction bases outside the gene matches: 4. Per the germline V gene, CDR1 is LNHDA and CDR2 is SQIVND (reference sequence). This CDR3 region has 14 residues. CDR3 in amino acids: CASSRDRYQETQYF. In nucleotides, the CDR3 is TGTGCCAGTAGCAGGGACAGATACCAAGAGACCCAGTACTTC.

The chain employs TRBV15 and TRBJ2-3; TRBD1 matches 7 bases. V shed 2 bases and J 2 bases; nucleotides not matched to a gene: 10. The germline V gene has CDR1 LNHNV and CDR2 YYDKDF (reference sequence). This CDR3 spans 17 amino acids. CDR3 nucleotides: TGTGCCACCAGCAGATTCGGGACAGCTGTCAACACAGATACGCAGTATTTT. This gives the protein CATSRFGTAVNTDTQYF.

The chain combines TRBV19 with TRBJ1-1; the D is unclear. The V gene lost 5 bases and the J gene lost 3 bases, with 10 bases spanning the gap. Per the germline V gene, CDR1 is LNHDA and CDR2 is SQIVND (reference sequence). The CDR3 is made up of 13 amino acids. The CDR3 loop reads CASSEAMDTEAFF. The CDR3 nucleotides are TGTGCCAGTAGTGAGGCCATGGACACTGAAGCTTTCTTT.

This rearrangement joins TRBV6-5 to TRBJ1-3; a weak D match, TRBD1 (6 bases). This CDR3 region has 13 residues. Germline CDR1 is MNHEY and CDR2 is SVGAGI. V was trimmed by 6 bases and J by 4 bases, leaving 10 bases between them. CDR3 residues: CASRETGGNTIYF. The CDR3 nucleotides read TGTGCCAGCAGGGAGACAGGCGGAAACACCATATATTTT.

This sequence joins TRBV5-1 and TRBJ2-5, with TRBD1 identical over 7 bases. Germline CDR1 reads SGHRS; CDR2 reads YFSETQ. J lost 3 bases, V lost 7 bases, and 9 bases had no gene match. The CDR3 length is 14 residues. The CDR3 protein is CASGTGTAKETQYF. The DNA for the CDR3 is TGCGCCAGCGGCACCGGGACAGCTAAAGAGACCCAGTACTTC.

The chain uses TRBV19 and TRBJ1-5; D gene uncertain. In germline, CDR1 is LNHDA, CDR2 SQIVND (reference sequence). Trimming cost V 6 bases and J 6 bases, with 9 bases left between them. The CDR3 is 12 residues long. CDR3 protein: CASSERPQPQHF. The CDR3, as DNA: TGTGCCAGTAGCGAGAGGCCTCAGCCCCAGCATTTT.

The gene calls are TRBV11-2 and TRBJ1-1; no clear D. Germline V gene sequence: CDR1 SGHAT, CDR2 FQNNGV. V lost 5 bases, J lost 1 base, and 8 bases lay in between. There are 13 residues in the CDR3. CDR3 nucleotides: TGTGCCAGCAGCCCCTCGGGGAACACTGAAGCTTTCTTT. Residues: CASSPSGNTEAFF. The full variable domain, in which reference TRBV11-2 and TRBJ1-1 provide the parts outside the CDR3, is EAGVAQSPRYKIIEKRQSVAFWCNPISGHATLYWYQQILGQGPKLLIQFQNNGVVDDSQLPKDRFSAERLKGVDSTLKIQPAKLEDSAVYLCASSPSGNTEAFFGQGTRLTVV.

The genes are TRBV10-3 and TRBJ2-6; the match to TRBD2 covers 12 bases. Trimming at V came to 6 bases and at J to 2 bases, leaving 8 bases not matched to a gene. In germline, CDR1 is ENHRY, CDR2 SYGVKD. The CDR3 totals 18 residues. The CDR3 DNA reads TGTGCCATCAGCGGACTAGCGGGGTACCAGGCTGGGGCCAACGTCCTGACTTTC. This codes for CAISGLAGYQAGANVLTF.

This clone was found once. The chain employs TRBV18 and TRBJ2-7, with D unclear. This CDR3 is 14 amino acids long. Per the germline V gene, CDR1 is KGHSH and CDR2 is LQKENI. The V and J ends lost 2 bases and 4 bases respectively, with 12 bases between them. The CDR3 loop is CASSPKSSVYEQYF. The CDR3 nucleotides are TGTGCCAGCTCACCAAAGAGTTCGGTGTACGAGCAGTACTTC.

V usage is TRBV11-2 and J usage is TRBJ2-1, with a weak D call TRBD2 (6 bases). Trimming removed 0 bases from V and 6 bases from J, with 9 bases in between. Germline loops: CDR1 SGHAT, CDR2 FQNNGV. This CDR3 has 14 amino acids. The CDR3 DNA follows: TGTGCCAGCAGCTTAGAACGGGGGTTCAATGAGCAGTTCTTC. It yields the protein CASSLERGFNEQFF.

V is TRBV9 and J is TRBJ1-4, with 11 bases lining up with TRBD1. The CDR3 is made up of 15 amino acids. Per the germline V gene, CDR1 is SGDLS and CDR2 is YYNGEE. The trim removed 3 bases at V and 8 bases at J, leaving 6 bases unmatched. Here the CDR3 DNA reads TGTGCCAGCAGCGCGAGGGACAGGGGGGGCGAAAAACTGTTTTTT. It yields the protein CASSARDRGGEKLFF.

V and J are TRBV10-3 and TRBJ1-2; possible D gene TRBD1, 5 bases. Trimming took off 5 bases at V and 2 bases at J, with 15 bases between the two ends. Germline CDR1 and CDR2: ENHRY and SYGVKD. The CDR3 runs to 15 residues. The CDR3 region is CAISKVMGGNYGYTF. The CDR3 DNA reads as TGTGCCATCAGTAAAGTAATGGGGGGGAACTATGGCTACACCTTC.

This clone was observed a single time. DNA of the CDR3: TGTGCCAATCCAGAGGGTGGCTACGAGCAGTACTTC. This encodes CANPEGGYEQYF. The chain is built from TRBV3-1 (or the pseudogene TRBV3-2) and TRBJ2-7, with D perhaps matching TRBD2 (5 bases). The CDR3 loop spans 12 amino acids. V gave up 10 bases and J gave up 3 bases, with 13 bases separating them. CDR1 is LGHDT and CDR2 is YNNKEL in the germline V gene (reference sequence).

The gene calls are TRBV3-1 (or the pseudogene TRBV3-2) and TRBJ1-4; TRBD1 matches at 7 bases. The CDR3 totals 17 residues. Trimming cost V 6 bases and J 1 base; bases outside gene matches: 11. The germline CDR1 and CDR2 sequences are LGHDT and YNNKEL (reference sequence). CDR3 coding DNA: TGTGCCAGCAGGGGGACAGCCAAGGGGGAAACTAATGAAAAACTGTTTTTT. Translation: CASRGTAKGETNEKLFF.

This clone has only one observation. The chain links TRBV6-5 to TRBJ1-1; 7 bases align to TRBD1. The V segment lost 8 bases and the J segment 4 bases; nucleotides outside the gene matches: 10. The germline gives CDR1 MNHEY, CDR2 SVGAGI. This CDR3 spans 14 amino acids. The CDR3 loop reads CASGLSGGSTEAFF. The CDR3 nucleotides read TGTGCCAGCGGATTGTCAGGGGGGAGCACTGAAGCTTTCTTT.

This clone showed up just once. The V gene is TRBV13, the J gene TRBJ2-5; D may be TRBD2 (7 bases). Germline assignment: CDR1 PRHDT and CDR2 FYEKMQ (reference sequence). The CDR3 extends over 18 amino acids. V was pared by 1 base and J by 2 bases, with 20 bases between. This CDR3 is CASSLDLRGAVDQETQYF. The CDR3, as DNA: TGTGCCAGCAGCTTAGATCTCCGGGGGGCTGTTGATCAAGAGACCCAGTACTTC.

The chain has TRBV18 and TRBJ2-3; D possibly corresponds to TRBD1 (6 bases). From germline, CDR1 is KGHSH and CDR2 LQKENI. This CDR3 has 15 amino acids. The V gene lost 4 bases and the J gene lost 0 bases, with 11 bases spanning the gap. The CDR3 nucleotides read TGTGCCAGCTCACTCGACAGGTTTAGCACAGATACGCAGTATTTT. This gives the protein CASSLDRFSTDTQYF. Full variable domain (missing parts from reference TRBV18 and TRBJ2-3): NAGVMQNPRHLVRRRGQEARLRCSPMKGHSHVYWYRQLPEEGLKFMVYLQKENIIDESGMPKERFSAEFPKEGPSILRIQQVVRGDSAAYFCASSLDRFSTDTQYFGPGTRLTVL.

The chain combines TRBV5-5 with TRBJ1-1, with D perhaps TRBD1 (5 bases). This CDR3 is 14 amino acids long. The germline V gene encodes CDR1 SGHKS and CDR2 YYEKEE (reference sequence). V lost 1 base, J lost 1 base, and 8 bases lay in between. DNA of the CDR3: TGTGCCAGCAGCTTGACAGGTACGAACACTGAAGCTTTCTTT. Encoded protein: CASSLTGTNTEAFF.

The rearrangement uses TRBV18 and TRBJ1-3, with 8 bases identical to TRBD1. CDR1 KGHSH and CDR2 LQKENI come from the germline V gene. V was clipped by 3 bases and J by 5 bases; unmatched bases: 3. This CDR3 has 14 residues. The chain's CDR3 is CASSPRQGRNTIYF. CDR3 bases: TGTGCCAGCTCACCCAGACAGGGGAGAAACACCATATATTTT.

The V and J genes are TRBV4-3 and TRBJ2-7; D is uncertain. CDR1 LGHNA and CDR2 YSLEER come from the germline V gene. There are 15 residues in the CDR3. V was cut by 0 bases and J by 0 bases, with 9 bases left in between. CDR3 nucleotides: TGCGCCAGCAGCCAAGATGGTGGAGACTCCTACGAGCAGTACTTC. Translating it yields CASSQDGGDSYEQYF.

This chain connects TRBV2 to TRBJ1-4; 10 bases are a match to TRBD1. This CDR3 comprises 15 residues. CDR1 SNHLY and CDR2 FYNNEI come from the germline V gene. Germline trimming cut 6 bases from V and 8 bases from J; bases unmatched to any gene: 9. The CDR3 reads CASRQTGTGEEKLFF. The CDR3 nucleotides are TGTGCCAGCAGGCAAACCGGGACAGGGGAGGAAAAACTGTTTTTT.

The chain employs TRBV29-1 and TRBJ1-2; the match to TRBD1 covers 11 bases. The V gene end was trimmed by 6 bases and the J gene end by 6 bases; junction bases not matched to a gene: 12. Germline values: CDR1 SQVTM, CDR2 ANQGSEA. This CDR3 has 15 amino acids. CDR3 residues: CSVLGGTGGSDGYTF. For the CDR3, the DNA is TGCAGCGTCCTAGGCGGGACAGGGGGTTCGGATGGCTACACCTTC.

The V gene is TRBV12-3 or TRBV12-4, the J gene TRBJ2-1; the match to TRBD2 covers 8 bases. V lost 6 bases, J lost 3 bases, and 1 base stayed unmatched. This CDR3 region has 13 residues. The CDR3 here is CASRLAVYNEQFF. For the CDR3, the DNA is TGTGCCAGCAGACTAGCGGTCTACAATGAGCAGTTCTTC.

The J gene is TRBJ1-1, the V gene TRBV12-5; D gene uncertain. Germline CDR1 and CDR2: LGHNT and FRNRAP. Trimming shortened V by 2 bases and J by 0 bases, and 16 bases separated the two germline ends. The CDR3 runs to 17 residues. CDR3 in amino acids: CASGLTTGGGMNTEAFF. CDR3 DNA: TGTGCTAGTGGTTTGACCACGGGTGGTGGTATGAACACTGAAGCTTTCTTT.

This chain uses TRBV5-1 with TRBJ2-2; D is ambiguous. With 0 bases removed from V and 7 bases from J, the gap between germline ends came to 4 bases. The germline V gene encodes CDR1 SGHRS and CDR2 YFSETQ. The CDR3 has 12 residues. The CDR3 sequence is CASSLEHGELFF. For the CDR3, the DNA is TGCGCCAGCAGCTTGGAACACGGGGAGCTGTTTTTT.

This sequence joins TRBV5-1 and TRBJ2-3; TRBD1 matches at 12 bases. This CDR3 region has 14 residues. The junction had 1 base not matched to a gene; V was cut back by 4 bases and J by 4 bases. In germline, CDR1 is SGHRS, CDR2 YFSETQ. The CDR3 DNA follows: TGCGCCAGCAGCGGGACAGGGGGCCCAGATACGCAGTATTTT. This gives the protein CASSGTGGPDTQYF.